Below are 3 T cell receptor beta chains sequenced from a single sample in a study of long-term antiretroviral therapy in people with HIV. They ran version v3.0 of the immunoSEQ assay at survey level. Data came from immunoSEQ multiplex PCR; TCRdb stores just in-frame clones and leaves some out. This sample has approximately 36,000 clones, with approximately 80% found just once. The sample consisted of unsorted PBMCs, taken 0.6 years after starting antiretroviral therapy. The receptors were sampled from a man aged 18 to 30 with HIV.

The V and J genes are TRBV5-1 and TRBJ2-3; D possibly corresponds to TRBD2 (6 bases). There are 14 residues in the CDR3. V lost 2 bases to trimming and J lost 1 base, with 8 bases between them. Germline assignment: CDR1 SGHRS and CDR2 YFSETQ. CDR3 nucleotide sequence: TGCGCCAGCAGCTTAGCGGGTCGCACAGATACGCAGTATTTT. It yields the protein CASSLAGRTDTQYF.

As concerns this clone: This specimen includes other DNA sequences encoding the same CDR3. This chain connects TRBV7-2 to TRBJ2-7; D unresolved. Trimming shortened V by 1 base and J by 4 bases, and 5 bases separated the two germline ends. CDR1 and CDR2 (germline): SGHTA, FQGNSA. The CDR3 runs to 12 residues. In nucleotides, the CDR3 is TGTGCCAGCAGCTTAGGCAGTTACGAGCAGTACTTC. Translating gives CASSLGSYEQYF.

V usage is TRBV7-2 and J usage is TRBJ2-5, with D possibly matching TRBD2 (5 bases). CDR1 and CDR2 (germline): SGHTA, FQGNSA. The CDR3 covers 14 residues. V was pared by 6 bases and J by 1 base, with 12 bases between. DNA for the CDR3: TGTGCCAGCAGACTAGGACGGATCCAAGAGACCCAGTACTTC. It yields the protein CASRLGRIQETQYF.